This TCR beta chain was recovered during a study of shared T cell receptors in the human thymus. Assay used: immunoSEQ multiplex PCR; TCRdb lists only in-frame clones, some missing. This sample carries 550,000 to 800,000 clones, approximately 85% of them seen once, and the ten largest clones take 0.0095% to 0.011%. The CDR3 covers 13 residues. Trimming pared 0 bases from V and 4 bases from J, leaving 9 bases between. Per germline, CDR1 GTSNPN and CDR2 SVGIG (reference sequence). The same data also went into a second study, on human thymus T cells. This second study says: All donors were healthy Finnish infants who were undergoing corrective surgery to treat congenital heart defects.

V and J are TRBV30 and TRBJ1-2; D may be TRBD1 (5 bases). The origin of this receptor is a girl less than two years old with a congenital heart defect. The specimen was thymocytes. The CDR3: CAWSVPGSYGYTF. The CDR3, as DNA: TGTGCCTGGAGTGTCCCAGGGTCCTATGGCTACACCTTC. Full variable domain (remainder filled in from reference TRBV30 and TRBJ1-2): SQTIHQWPATLVQPVGSPLSLECTVEGTSNPNLYWYRQAAGRGLQLLFYSVGIGQISSEVPQNLSASRPQDRQFILSSKKLLLSDSGFYLCAWSVPGSYGYTFGSGTRLTVV.